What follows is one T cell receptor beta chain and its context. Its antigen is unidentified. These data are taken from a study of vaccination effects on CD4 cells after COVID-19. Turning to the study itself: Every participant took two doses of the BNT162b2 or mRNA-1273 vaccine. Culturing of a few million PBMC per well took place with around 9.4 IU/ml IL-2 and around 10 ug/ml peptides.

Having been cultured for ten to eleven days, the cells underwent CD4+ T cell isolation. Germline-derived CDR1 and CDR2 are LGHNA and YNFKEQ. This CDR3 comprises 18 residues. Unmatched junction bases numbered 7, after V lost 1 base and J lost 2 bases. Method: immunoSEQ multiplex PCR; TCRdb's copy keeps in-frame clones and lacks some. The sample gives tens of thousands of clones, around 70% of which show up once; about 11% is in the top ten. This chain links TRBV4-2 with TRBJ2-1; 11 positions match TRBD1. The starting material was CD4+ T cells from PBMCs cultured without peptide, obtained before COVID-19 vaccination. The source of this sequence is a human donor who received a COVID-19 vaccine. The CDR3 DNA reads TGTGCCAGCAGCCAAGCCGCCCGGGACAGGGGGACCTACAATGAGCAGTTCTTC. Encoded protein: CASSQAARDRGTYNEQFF.